A single sample gave rise to the 8 T cell receptor beta chains below, sequenced in a study of T cell changes during pregnancy in multiple sclerosis. The repertoire was sequenced with immunoSEQ multiplex PCR; TCRdb's copy has only in-frame clones and lacks some. The sample gives fewer than 65,000 clones, 93% of which show up once; approximately 1.9% is in the top ten. Sequenced here: peripheral blood, sampled in the second trimester of pregnancy. These receptors originate from a female donor with multiple sclerosis, enrolled in a pregnancy study.

The chain is built from TRBV27 and TRBJ2-7; 10 nucleotides agree with TRBD1. This CDR3 comprises 15 residues. CDR1 is MNHEY, CDR2 SMNVEV, per germline (reference sequence). The junction had 3 bases not matched to a gene; V was cut back by 3 bases and J by 1 base. The CDR3 nucleotides are TGTGCCAGCAGTTTTGGGACAGGGGTTTCCTACGAGCAGTACTTC. Translated, it gives CASSFGTGVSYEQYF.

On this clone itself: Its ends do not fully match the called genes, so a read error is possible. This sequence joins TRBV12-5 and TRBJ2-7, with D possibly being TRBD1 (5 bases). Per the germline V gene, CDR1 is LGHNT and CDR2 is FRNRAP. This CDR3 comprises 14 residues. Written as DNA, the CDR3 is TGTGCTAGTGGTTTGTTTGCCACCCATCGACAGAAACCCTTC. Translated: CASGLFATHRQKPF.

Here the CDR3 reads CSVRLSSGSTYEQYF. In DNA, the CDR3 is TGCAGCGTCCGACTCTCTAGCGGGAGCACCTACGAGCAGTACTTC. The chain has TRBV29-1 and TRBJ2-7; TRBD2 aligns across 10 bases. Trimming cost V 6 bases and J 2 bases; bases outside gene matches: 10. This CDR3 is built from 15 residues. CDR1 SQVTM and CDR2 ANQGSEA come from the germline V gene.

J is TRBJ2-3 and V is TRBV5-4, with 13 bases fitting TRBD2. This CDR3 spans 16 amino acids. The junction had 2 bases not matched to a gene; V was cut back by 0 bases and J by 4 bases. In germline, CDR1 is SGHNT, CDR2 YYREEE (reference sequence). DNA for the CDR3: TGTGCCAGCAGCTTGGGGGGGACTAGCGGGGCAGATACGCAGTATTTT. Translation: CASSLGGTSGADTQYF.

In this sample, this clone turned up a few times. The rearrangement joins TRBV27 to TRBJ2-5; 10 positions match TRBD2. The CDR3 is 16 residues long. V shed 0 bases and J 4 bases; nucleotides not matched to a gene: 5. Germline V gene data show CDR1 as MNHEY and CDR2 as SMNVEV (reference sequence). The CDR3 loop reads CASSLSPSGSLETQYF. CDR3 nucleotide sequence: TGTGCCAGCAGTTTATCCCCTAGCGGGAGTTTAGAGACCCAGTACTTC.

This clone was detected only a few times. The J gene is TRBJ1-2, the V gene TRBV19; D not certain. CDR3 length: 13 residues. With 3 bases removed from V and 0 bases from J, the gap between germline ends came to 5 bases. CDR1 is LNHDA and CDR2 is SQIVND in the germline V gene (reference sequence). CDR3 in DNA: TGTGCCAGTAGTATCGCGGCTAACTATGGCTACACCTTC. Residues: CASSIAANYGYTF. Full variable domain (outside the CDR3, taken from reference TRBV19 and TRBJ1-2): DGGITQSPKYLFRKEGQNVTLSCEQNLNHDAMYWYRQDPGQGLRLIYYSQIVNDFQKGDIAEGYSVSREKKESFPLTVTSAQKNPTAFYLCASSIAANYGYTFGSGTRLTVV.

The J gene is TRBJ2-7, the V gene TRBV28; perhaps TRBD2 as D (6 bases). Germline V gene lookup returns CDR1 MDHEN and CDR2 SYDVKM. The V gene lost 5 bases and the J gene lost 3 bases, with 17 bases spanning the gap. The CDR3 covers 15 residues. As DNA, the CDR3 is TGTGCCAGCAGTACTCCCGGGACTGGATTCTACGAGCAGTACTTC. This encodes CASSTPGTGFYEQYF.

The CDR3 loop is CASSSPWGGGGSTEAFF. For the CDR3, the DNA is TGTGCCAGCAGTTCTCCTTGGGGGGGAGGTGGGAGCACTGAAGCTTTCTTT. The rearrangement uses TRBV27 and TRBJ1-1, with TRBD1 as a possible D gene (5 bases). CDR3 size: 17 residues. V lost 4 bases and J 4 bases, leaving 22 bases between the germline ends. Germline V CDR1 and CDR2: MNHEY, SMNVEV (reference sequence).